The 26 T cell receptor beta chains below come from one sample, sequenced in a study of CD8+CD57+ T cells in acquired aplastic anemia. The template used for profiling TCR beta VDJ and CDR3 was genomic DNA. TCRdb redid the calling of the reads with MiXCR, one entry per CDR3 protein. The repertoire holds 200,000 or so distinct CDR3 sequences, with roughly 64% as singletons. What was sequenced was sorted CD4+, CD8+, or CD8+CD57+ T cells (not recorded which) from PBMCs. The receptor source for this set is a human donor with severe aplastic anemia or a healthy control (not recorded which).

The chain is built from TRBV20-1 and TRBJ2-1; D ambiguous. Trimming shortened V by 3 bases and J by 0 bases, and 12 bases separated the two germline ends. The germline V gene encodes CDR1 DFQATT and CDR2 SNEGSKA (reference sequence). The CDR3 has 15 residues. The CDR3 sequence is CSARGTASSYNEQFF. CDR3 in DNA: TGCAGTGCTAGGGGCACAGCGAGCTCCTACAATGAGCAGTTCTTC.

This clonotype was seen once. This is likely a read error, given that the CDR3 carries no conserved phenylalanine or tryptophan at its end. The DNA is omitted, as the CDR3 cannot be located on it reliably, and the CDR3 follows TCRdb's listing. Here the CDR3 reads CATTTGEAV. The chain has TRBV15 and TRBJ1-4; the table names TRBD1, a call not compared with the DNA. Germline V gene lookup returns CDR1 LNHNV and CDR2 YYDKDF (reference sequence). The CDR3 is 9 amino acids in total, end residues counted.

This clonotype was seen a handful of times. The J gene is TRBJ1-1, the V gene TRBV10-3; the D is unclear. Germline V gene sequence: CDR1 ENHRY, CDR2 SYGVKD. V shed 6 bases and J shed 3 bases, with 14 bases lying between them. CDR3 length: 14 amino acids. CDR3 loop: CAIRVGGSDTEAFF. CDR3 sequence (DNA): TGTGCCATCAGAGTTGGAGGGAGCGACACTGAAGCTTTCTTT.

The chain recombines TRBV7-8 with TRBJ2-7, with a weak D call TRBD1 (5 bases). The germline V gene encodes CDR1 SGHVS and CDR2 FQNEAQ. This CDR3 comprises 15 residues. Deletions cut 5 bases from V and 3 bases from J, with 17 bases between. The CDR3 here is CASSVVPRALYEQYF. The CDR3 DNA reads as TGTGCCAGCAGCGTGGTCCCCAGGGCCCTCTACGAGCAGTACTTC.

This chain connects TRBV7-2 to TRBJ2-7, with 9 nucleotides matching TRBD2. V lost 5 bases to trimming and J lost 3 bases; unmatched junction nucleotides: 8. The CDR3 contains 15 residues. Germline CDR1 is SGHTA and CDR2 is FQGNSA. The CDR3 DNA reads as TGTGCCAGCAGCCCGACTAGCGGTACCGGCTACGAGCAGTACTTC. It specifies CASSPTSGTGYEQYF.

A remark on this clonotype: Germline and junction disagree at one end, which may indicate a read error. The chain uses TRBV15 and TRBJ2-5, with no clear D. The germline CDR1 and CDR2 sequences are LNHNV and YYDKDF (reference sequence). The CDR3 extends over 13 amino acids. The CDR3 DNA follows: TGTGCCACCAGCAGAGCTCCCCGTGGAGACTCGACCTTC. The encoded protein is CATSRAPRGDSTF.

This clonotype is medium-sized within its sample. V gene TRBV28 combines with J gene TRBJ2-2; the D gene is possibly TRBD2 (5 bases). The germline V gene encodes CDR1 MDHEN and CDR2 SYDVKM. V shed 6 bases and J shed 4 bases, with 9 bases lying between them. This CDR3 is built from 13 residues. The CDR3 DNA follows: TGTGCCAGCAGCTACCGGGGCACCGGGGAGCTGTTTTTT. Amino acid sequence: CASSYRGTGELFF.

On this clonotype itself: At one of its ends the junction is not consistent with the germline gene, which may arise from a read error. J is TRBJ2-1 and V is TRBV7-9; D perhaps matches TRBD1 (5 bases). The CDR3 has 14 amino acids. The germline CDR1 and CDR2 sequences are SEHNR and FQNEAQ (reference sequence). The CDR3 loop reads CASSHDSGEREQIF. CDR3 coding DNA: TGTGCCAGCAGCCACGACAGTGGAGAGCGTGAGCAGATCTTC.

This clonotype was seen repeatedly, ten times or more. V and J are TRBV30 and TRBJ1-2; D unresolved. V dropped 0 bases and J dropped 0 bases, with 5 bases sitting between them. The length of the CDR3 is 13 residues. Germline lookup yields CDR1 GTSNPN and CDR2 SVGIG (reference sequence). The CDR3 reads CAWSVPANYGYTF. The CDR3 DNA reads TGTGCCTGGAGTGTACCAGCTAACTATGGCTACACCTTC.

V is TRBV20-1 and J is TRBJ1-1, with a weak D call TRBD1 (5 bases). V was trimmed by 6 bases and J by 1 base, leaving 12 bases between them. Germline CDR1 DFQATT, CDR2 SNEGSKA (reference sequence). The CDR3 length is 13 residues. In DNA form, the CDR3 reads TGCAGTGCCTCCACAGGAGCGAACACTGAAGCTTTCTTT. It yields the protein CSASTGANTEAFF.

This chain links TRBV12-3 or TRBV12-4 with TRBJ1-6, with unresolved D. V lost 3 bases and J 7 bases, leaving 16 bases between the germline ends. The CDR3 contains 16 residues. The CDR3 coding sequence is TGTGCCAGCAGTTTGGACTTCTCCGGCGTAAATTCACCCCTCCACTTT. It specifies CASSLDFSGVNSPLHF.

This rearrangement joins TRBV5-1 to TRBJ2-1; TRBD2 is a possible D gene (7 bases). The CDR3 spans 14 residues. V gave up 4 bases and J gave up 8 bases, with 16 bases separating them. Germline CDR1 SGHRS, CDR2 YFSETQ. DNA of the CDR3: TGCGCCAGCAGCCTAGGGACTAACAGGGATGAGCAGTTCTTC. This codes for CASSLGTNRDEQFF.

The J gene is TRBJ2-5, the V gene TRBV7-3; D remains ambiguous. The CDR3 sequence is 13 residues long. Trimming cost V 5 bases and J 7 bases, with 14 bases left between them. The germline V gene encodes CDR1 SGHTA and CDR2 FQGTGA. This chain's CDR3 is CASSPGPSGTQYF. The CDR3 DNA reads TGTGCCAGCAGCCCCGGGCCCTCGGGGACCCAGTACTTC.

This clonotype has more than one count but fewer than ten. CDR3 bases: TGTGCCATCAGTGAAGGGACAGGCAACTACGAGCAGTACTTC. This codes for CAISEGTGNYEQYF. The chain combines TRBV10-3 with TRBJ2-7; 8 nucleotides agree with TRBD1. The junction had 4 bases not matched to a gene; V was cut back by 3 bases and J by 3 bases. Germline V lookup: CDR1 ENHRY, CDR2 SYGVKD. The CDR3 has 14 residues.

CDR3 amino acids: CASSPPGSWQETQYF. CDR3 DNA: TGTGCCAGTAGTCCTCCAGGGAGTTGGCAAGAGACCCAGTACTTC. The V gene is TRBV19, the J gene TRBJ2-5; TRBD1 or TRBD2 may be the D gene (5 bases each). The V end lost 5 bases, the J end lost 2 bases, and 15 bases lay between the germline ends. This CDR3 region has 15 residues. Germline loops: CDR1 LNHDA, CDR2 SQIVND (reference sequence).

The chain employs TRBV19 and TRBJ2-1, with 11 nucleotides matching TRBD2. Germline CDR1 and CDR2: LNHDA and SQIVND (reference sequence). The CDR3 contains 17 residues. Trimming at V came to 3 bases and at J to 0 bases, leaving 4 bases not matched to a gene. CDR3 loop: CASSMGLADSSYNEQFF. The CDR3 DNA sequence: TGTGCCAGTAGTATGGGACTAGCGGATAGCTCCTACAATGAGCAGTTCTTC.

The chain uses TRBV19 and TRBJ1-6; 9 nucleotides line up with TRBD1. This CDR3 has 14 amino acids. Trimming at V came to 6 bases and at J to 6 bases, leaving 3 bases not matched to a gene. The germline V gene encodes CDR1 LNHDA and CDR2 SQIVND (reference sequence). The CDR3 region is CASSEQGANSPLHF. Here the CDR3 DNA reads TGTGCCAGTAGCGAACAGGGGGCTAATTCACCCCTCCACTTT.

The chain combines TRBV2 with TRBJ1-5, with D maybe TRBD1 (6 bases). Germline V gene lookup returns CDR1 SNHLY and CDR2 FYNNEI. Trimming took off 5 bases at V and 4 bases at J, with 18 bases between the two ends. The CDR3 covers 16 residues. This CDR3 reads CASSLQGAAANQPQHF. In DNA form, the CDR3 reads TGTGCCAGCAGTCTACAGGGTGCGGCGGCTAATCAGCCCCAGCATTTT.

This chain joins TRBV19 and TRBJ1-2; weak D call: TRBD1 (6 bases). V lost 3 bases and J 3 bases, leaving 11 bases between the germline ends. Germline lookup yields CDR1 LNHDA and CDR2 SQIVND (reference sequence). This CDR3 is 14 amino acids long. CDR3 loop: CASSIGPGDYGYTF. The CDR3 DNA sequence: TGTGCCAGTAGTATTGGTCCAGGGGACTATGGCTACACCTTC.

The chain couples TRBV7-9 to TRBJ2-7; D is uncertain. V lost 3 bases, J lost 2 bases, and 8 bases lay in between. Germline-derived CDR1 and CDR2 are SEHNR and FQNEAQ (reference sequence). The CDR3 runs to 13 residues. The CDR3 nucleotides read TGTGCCAGCAGCTTGACCCGGACCTACGAGCAGTACTTC. Its translation: CASSLTRTYEQYF.

This clonotype came up many times. V usage is TRBV6-5 and J usage is TRBJ1-1; 7 nucleotides line up with TRBD1. With 2 bases clipped from V and 7 bases from J, the junction kept 7 bases outside the gene matches. CDR1 and CDR2 (germline): MNHEY, SVGAGI. The CDR3 spans 14 residues. The CDR3 here is CASSYLGTDVEAFF. The CDR3 DNA sequence: TGTGCCAGCAGTTACCTTGGGACAGATGTTGAAGCTTTCTTT.

The V call is TRBV28, the J call TRBJ2-3; TRBD1 aligns across 8 bases. The CDR3 runs 15 residues. Germline CDR1 MDHEN, CDR2 SYDVKM. V lost 5 bases to trimming and J lost 3 bases; unmatched junction nucleotides: 7. The CDR3, as DNA: TGTGCCAGCAGTCCACAGGGGGTCGGGACAGATACGCAGTATTTT. Protein sequence: CASSPQGVGTDTQYF.

The chain uses TRBV20-1 and TRBJ2-1; the match to TRBD2 covers 10 bases. Germline CDR1 and CDR2: DFQATT and SNEGSKA (reference sequence). J lost 13 bases, V lost 4 bases, and 10 bases had no gene match. The CDR3 spans 13 residues. CDR3 sequence (DNA): TGCAGTGCTAAAAACGGGGCTAGCGGGAGTCAGTTCTTC. Residues: CSAKNGASGSQFF.

The chain couples TRBV5-6 to TRBJ2-5; 8 bases agree with TRBD2. The CDR3 is made up of 16 amino acids. J lost 2 bases, V lost 4 bases, and 10 bases had no gene match. In germline, CDR1 is SGHDT, CDR2 YYEEEE. The chain's CDR3 is CASSVLLAVGQETQYF. The DNA of the CDR3 is TGTGCCAGCAGCGTCCTACTAGCGGTGGGGCAAGAGACCCAGTACTTC.

The rearrangement uses TRBV19 and TRBJ1-5, with 8 positions matching TRBD1. V was pared by 5 bases and J by 4 bases, with 7 bases of the junction left unmatched. The V gene's germline CDR1 is LNHDA and CDR2 SQIVND (reference sequence). The CDR3 sequence is 15 residues long. The CDR3 region has the DNA TGTGCCAGTAGTTTTGACAGGGGAGGAAATCAGCCCCAGCATTTT. It is translated as CASSFDRGGNQPQHF.

This chain connects TRBV14 to TRBJ2-5; 7 bases match TRBD2. The CDR3 sequence is 16 residues long. Losses at the gene ends were 0 bases for V and 0 bases for J; bases not matched to a gene: 4. Germline-derived CDR1 and CDR2 are SGHDN and FVKESK. CDR3 sequence (DNA): TGTGCCAGCAGCCAAGATGCGGGGGTCAACCAAGAGACCCAGTACTTC. Its translation is CASSQDAGVNQETQYF. The full variable domain, in which reference TRBV14 and TRBJ2-5 provide the parts outside the CDR3, is EAGVTQFPSHSVIEKGQTVTLRCDPISGHDNLYWYRRVMGKEIKFLLHFVKESKQDESGMPNNRFLAERTGGTYSTLKVQPAELEDSGVYFCASSQDAGVNQETQYFGPGTRLLVL.